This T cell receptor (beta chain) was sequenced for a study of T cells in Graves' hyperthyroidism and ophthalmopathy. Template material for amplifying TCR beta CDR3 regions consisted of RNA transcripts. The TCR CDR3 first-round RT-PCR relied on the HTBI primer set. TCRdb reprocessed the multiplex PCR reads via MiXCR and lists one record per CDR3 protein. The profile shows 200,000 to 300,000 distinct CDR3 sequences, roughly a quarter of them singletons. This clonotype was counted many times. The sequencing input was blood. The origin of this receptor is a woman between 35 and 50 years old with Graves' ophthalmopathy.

The CDR3 loop is CASSPDSGSYEQYF. The CDR3 DNA reads TGTGCCAGCAGTCCGGATAGCGGGAGCTACGAGCAGTACTTC. The chain uses TRBV12-3 or TRBV12-4 and TRBJ2-7; TRBD2 aligns across 9 bases. V trimming: 5 bases; J trimming: 3 bases; junction bases outside the gene matches: 5. The CDR3 spans 14 residues.